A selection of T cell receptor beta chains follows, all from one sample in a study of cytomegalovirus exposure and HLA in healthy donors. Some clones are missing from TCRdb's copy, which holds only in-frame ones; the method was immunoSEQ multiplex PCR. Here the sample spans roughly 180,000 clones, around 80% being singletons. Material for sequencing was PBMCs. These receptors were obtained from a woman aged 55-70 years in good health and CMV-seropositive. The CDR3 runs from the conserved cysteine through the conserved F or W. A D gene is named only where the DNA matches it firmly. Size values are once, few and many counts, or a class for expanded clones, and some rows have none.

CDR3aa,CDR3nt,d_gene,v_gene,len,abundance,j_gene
CASSVGLASSTDTQYF,TGTGCCAGCAGCGTAGGACTAGCGTCGAGCACAGATACGCAGTATTTT,TRBD2,TRBV9,16,NA,TRBJ2-3
CASSRGTSGRAYNEQFF,TGCGCCAGCAGCCGAGGGACTAGCGGGAGGGCTTACAATGAGCAGTTCTTC,TRBD2,TRBV5-1,17,NA,TRBJ2-1
CSVIAGGYTGELFF,TGCAGCGTGATAGCGGGGGGGTACACCGGGGAGCTGTTTTTT,TRBD2,TRBV29-1,14,NA,TRBJ2-2
CASTRTGTNTEAFF,TGCGCCAGCACTAGAACAGGTACGAACACTGAAGCTTTCTTT,NA,TRBV5-1,14,once,TRBJ1-1
CASSFPGTGTGNTIYF,TGTGCCAGCAGTTTTCCCGGGACAGGGACTGGAAACACCATATATTTT,TRBD1,TRBV28,16,few,TRBJ1-3
CASSVGLAGNIQYF,TGTGCCAGCAGCGTAGGTCTAGCGGGGAACATTCAGTACTTC,TRBD2,TRBV9,14,NA,TRBJ2-4
CASRAGTGSYEQYF,TGTGCTAGCAGGGCGGGTACGGGGTCCTACGAGCAGTACTTC,NA,TRBV28,14,NA,TRBJ2-7
CASTRMTGHNQPQHF,TGTGCCAGTACTCGGATGACAGGGCACAATCAGCCCCAGCATTTT,TRBD1,TRBV19,15,NA,TRBJ1-5
CASSSRSAIYF,TGTGCCAGCAGTTCTAGGTCCGCCATATATTTT,NA,TRBV28,11,NA,TRBJ1-3
CASSLAGGALGTGELFF,TGTGCCAGCAGCTTAGCCGGGGGTGCCTTGGGAACCGGGGAGCTGTTTTTT,NA,TRBV7-2,17,NA,TRBJ2-2
CASSLLEQETQYF,TGTGCCAGCAGCTTACTGGAGCAAGAGACCCAGTACTTC,NA,TRBV7-9,13,NA,TRBJ2-5
CASSLTSVRTDTQYF,TGTGCCAGCAGCTTGACTAGCGTACGCACAGATACGCAGTATTTT,TRBD2,TRBV7-3,15,NA,TRBJ2-3
CASSERGFATNEKLFF,TGTGCCAGCAGTGAAAGGGGCTTTGCAACTAATGAAAAACTGTTTTTT,NA,TRBV2,16,NA,TRBJ1-4
CASRTDSSYNSPLHF,TGTGCCAGCAGAACTGACAGCTCCTATAATTCACCCCTCCACTTT,NA,TRBV6-5,15,NA,TRBJ1-6
CASSYSRLNTGELFF,TGTGCCAGCAGTTACTCCAGATTGAACACCGGGGAGCTGTTTTTT,NA,TRBV6-6,15,NA,TRBJ2-2
CASSLGGAGFEQYF,TGTGCCAGCAGCTTGGGGGGTGCGGGTTTCGAGCAGTACTTC,NA,TRBV2,14,NA,TRBJ2-7